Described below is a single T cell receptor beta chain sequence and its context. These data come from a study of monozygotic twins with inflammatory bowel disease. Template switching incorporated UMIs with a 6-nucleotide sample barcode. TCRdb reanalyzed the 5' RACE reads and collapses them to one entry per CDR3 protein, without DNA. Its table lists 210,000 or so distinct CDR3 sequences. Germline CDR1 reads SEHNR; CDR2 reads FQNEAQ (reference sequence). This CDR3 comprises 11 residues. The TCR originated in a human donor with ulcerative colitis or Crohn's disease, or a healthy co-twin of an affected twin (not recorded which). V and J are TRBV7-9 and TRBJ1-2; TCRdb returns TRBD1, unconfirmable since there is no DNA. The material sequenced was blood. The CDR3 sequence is CASSFTGDNTF.